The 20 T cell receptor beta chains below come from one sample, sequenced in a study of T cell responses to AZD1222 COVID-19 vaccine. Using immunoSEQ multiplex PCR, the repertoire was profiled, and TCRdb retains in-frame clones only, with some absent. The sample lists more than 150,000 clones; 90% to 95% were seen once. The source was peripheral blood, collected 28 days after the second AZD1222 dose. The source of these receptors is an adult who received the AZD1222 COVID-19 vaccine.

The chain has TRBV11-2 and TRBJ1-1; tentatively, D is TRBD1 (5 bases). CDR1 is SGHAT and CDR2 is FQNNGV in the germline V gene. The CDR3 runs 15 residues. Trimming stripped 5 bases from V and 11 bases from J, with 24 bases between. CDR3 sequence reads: CASSPMTVGSFEAFF. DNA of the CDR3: TGTGCCAGCAGCCCAATGACAGTCGGCTCATTCGAGGCTTTCTTT.

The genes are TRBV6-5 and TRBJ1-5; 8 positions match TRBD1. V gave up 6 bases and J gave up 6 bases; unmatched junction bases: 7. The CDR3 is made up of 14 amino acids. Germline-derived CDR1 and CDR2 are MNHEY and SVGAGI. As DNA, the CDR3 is TGTGCCAGCAGGCCTACAGGGGGAGGTCAGCCCCAGCATTTT. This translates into CASRPTGGGQPQHF.

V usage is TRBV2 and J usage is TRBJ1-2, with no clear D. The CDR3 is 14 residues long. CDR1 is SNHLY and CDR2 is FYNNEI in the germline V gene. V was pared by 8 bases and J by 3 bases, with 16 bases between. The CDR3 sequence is CASALSLTDYGYTF. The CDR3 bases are TGTGCCAGCGCGTTGAGTCTCACGGACTATGGCTACACCTTC.

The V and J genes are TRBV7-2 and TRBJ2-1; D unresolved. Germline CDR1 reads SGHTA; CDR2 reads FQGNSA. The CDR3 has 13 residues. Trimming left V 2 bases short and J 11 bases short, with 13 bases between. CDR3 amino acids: CASSLNRDPKQFF. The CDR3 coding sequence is TGTGCCAGCAGCTTAAACAGAGACCCTAAGCAGTTCTTC.

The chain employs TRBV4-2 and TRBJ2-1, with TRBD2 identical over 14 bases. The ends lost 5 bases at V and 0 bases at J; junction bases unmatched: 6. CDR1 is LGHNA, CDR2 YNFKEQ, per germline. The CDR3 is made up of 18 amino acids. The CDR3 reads CASSAGLAGAFSYNEQFF. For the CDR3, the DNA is TGTGCCAGCAGCGCGGGACTAGCGGGGGCGTTCTCCTACAATGAGCAGTTCTTC.

The CDR3, as DNA: TGTGCCAGCAGTTACAGGGTCGGCAACTACGAGCAGTACTTC. Translated, it gives CASSYRVGNYEQYF. The rearrangement links TRBV6-5 to TRBJ2-7; no clear D. Germline values: CDR1 MNHEY, CDR2 SVGAGI. The CDR3 is made up of 14 amino acids. The germline V and J ends were trimmed by 2 bases and 3 bases, with 11 bases remaining between them.

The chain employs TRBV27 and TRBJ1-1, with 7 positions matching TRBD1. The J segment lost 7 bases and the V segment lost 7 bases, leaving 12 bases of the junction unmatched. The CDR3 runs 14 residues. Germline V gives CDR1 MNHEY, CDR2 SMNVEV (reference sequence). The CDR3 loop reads CASKGRQGEDEAFF. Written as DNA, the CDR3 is TGTGCCAGCAAAGGTCGACAGGGAGAGGATGAAGCTTTCTTT.

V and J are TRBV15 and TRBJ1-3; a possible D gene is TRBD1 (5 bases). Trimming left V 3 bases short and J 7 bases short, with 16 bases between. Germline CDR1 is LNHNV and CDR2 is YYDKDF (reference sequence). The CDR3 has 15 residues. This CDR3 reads CATSSPRGGWNTIYF. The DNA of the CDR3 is TGTGCCACCAGCAGTCCTCGGGGGGGTTGGAACACCATATATTTT.

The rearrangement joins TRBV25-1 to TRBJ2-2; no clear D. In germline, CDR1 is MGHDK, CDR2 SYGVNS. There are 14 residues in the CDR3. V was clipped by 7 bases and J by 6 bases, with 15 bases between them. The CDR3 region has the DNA TGTGCCAGCATGGGCGACCTTTGGGCCGGGGAGCTGTTTTTT. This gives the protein CASMGDLWAGELFF.

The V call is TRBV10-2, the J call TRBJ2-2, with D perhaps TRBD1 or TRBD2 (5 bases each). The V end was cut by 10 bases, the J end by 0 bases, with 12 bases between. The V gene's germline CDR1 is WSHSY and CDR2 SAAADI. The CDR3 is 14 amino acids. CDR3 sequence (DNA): TGCGCCACCGGGGACGGGCCGAACACCGGGGAGCTGTTTTTT. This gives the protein CATGDGPNTGELFF.

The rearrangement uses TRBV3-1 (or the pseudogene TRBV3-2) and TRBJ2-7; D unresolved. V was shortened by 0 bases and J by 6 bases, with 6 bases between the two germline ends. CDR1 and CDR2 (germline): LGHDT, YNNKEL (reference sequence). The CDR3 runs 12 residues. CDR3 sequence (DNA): TGTGCCAGCAGCCAAGATCGCCGCGAGCAGTACTTC. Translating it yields CASSQDRREQYF.

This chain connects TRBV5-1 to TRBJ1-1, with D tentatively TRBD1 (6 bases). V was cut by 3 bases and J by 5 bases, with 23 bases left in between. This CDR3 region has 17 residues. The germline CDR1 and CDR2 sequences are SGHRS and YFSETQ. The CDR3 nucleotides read TGCGCCAGCAGCTCAGGGGTTGAAAGAGGGGTTCGAACTGAAGCTTTCTTT. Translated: CASSSGVERGVRTEAFF.

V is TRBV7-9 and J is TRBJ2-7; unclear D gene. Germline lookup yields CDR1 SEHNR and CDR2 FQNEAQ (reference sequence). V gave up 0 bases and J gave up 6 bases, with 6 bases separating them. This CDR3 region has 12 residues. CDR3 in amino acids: CASSLALSEQYF. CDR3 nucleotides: TGTGCCAGCAGCTTAGCGTTGAGCGAGCAGTACTTC. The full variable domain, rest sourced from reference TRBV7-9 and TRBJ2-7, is DTGVSQNPRHKITKRGQNVTFRCDPISEHNRLYWYRQTLGQGPEFLTYFQNEAQLEKSRLLSDRFSAERPKGSFSTLEIQRTEQGDSAMYLCASSLALSEQYFGPGTRLTVT.

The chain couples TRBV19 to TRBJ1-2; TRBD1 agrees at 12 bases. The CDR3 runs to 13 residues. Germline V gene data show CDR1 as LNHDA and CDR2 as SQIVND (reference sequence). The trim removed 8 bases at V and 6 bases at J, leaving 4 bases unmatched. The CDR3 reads CASGDRGLDGYTF. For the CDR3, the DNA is TGTGCCAGTGGGGACAGGGGGCTGGATGGCTACACCTTC.

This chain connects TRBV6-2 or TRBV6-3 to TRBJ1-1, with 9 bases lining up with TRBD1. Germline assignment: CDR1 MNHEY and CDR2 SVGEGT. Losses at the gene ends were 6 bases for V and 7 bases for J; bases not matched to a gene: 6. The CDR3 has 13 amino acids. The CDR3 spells CASSRTGGNEAFF. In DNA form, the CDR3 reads TGTGCCAGCAGCCGAACAGGGGGCAATGAAGCTTTCTTT.

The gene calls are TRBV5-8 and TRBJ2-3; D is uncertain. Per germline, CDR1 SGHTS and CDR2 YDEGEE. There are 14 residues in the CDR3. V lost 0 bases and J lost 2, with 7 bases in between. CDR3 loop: CASSLALPTDTQYF. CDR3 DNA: TGTGCCAGCAGCTTGGCCCTGCCCACAGATACGCAGTATTTT.

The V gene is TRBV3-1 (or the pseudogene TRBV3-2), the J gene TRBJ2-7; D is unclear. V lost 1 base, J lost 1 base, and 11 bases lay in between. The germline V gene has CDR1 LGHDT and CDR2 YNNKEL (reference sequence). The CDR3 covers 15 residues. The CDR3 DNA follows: TGTGCCAGCAGCCAAGCGTTAGGTCTTTCCTACGAGCAGTACTTC. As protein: CASSQALGLSYEQYF.

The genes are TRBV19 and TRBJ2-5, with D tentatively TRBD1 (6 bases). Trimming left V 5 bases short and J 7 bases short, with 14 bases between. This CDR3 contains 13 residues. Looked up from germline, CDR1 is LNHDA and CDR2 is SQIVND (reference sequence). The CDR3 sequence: CASSAPGEGTQYF. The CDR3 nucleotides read TGTGCCAGTAGTGCCCCAGGGGAAGGGACCCAGTACTTC. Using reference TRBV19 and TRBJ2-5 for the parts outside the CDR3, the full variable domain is DGGITQSPKYLFRKEGQNVTLSCEQNLNHDAMYWYRQDPGQGLRLIYYSQIVNDFQKGDIAEGYSVSREKKESFPLTVTSAQKNPTAFYLCASSAPGEGTQYFGPGTRLLVL.

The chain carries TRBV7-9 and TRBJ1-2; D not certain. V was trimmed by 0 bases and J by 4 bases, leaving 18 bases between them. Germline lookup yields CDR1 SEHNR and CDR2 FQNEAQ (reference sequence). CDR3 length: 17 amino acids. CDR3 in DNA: TGTGCCAGCAGCTTAGCGCGAGGTCAAGGCCTTTTCTATGGCTACACCTTC. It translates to CASSLARGQGLFYGYTF.

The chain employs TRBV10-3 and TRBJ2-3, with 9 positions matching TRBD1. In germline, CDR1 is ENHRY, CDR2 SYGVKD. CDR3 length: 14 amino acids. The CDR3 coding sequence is TGTGCTATGGGGACAGGGTCGGGCACAGATACGCAGTATTTT. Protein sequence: CAMGTGSGTDTQYF.